What follows is one T cell receptor (beta chain) and its context. Antigen specificity is unknown. Germline V gene data show CDR1 as SGHNT and CDR2 as YYREEE (reference sequence). This CDR3 is built from 18 residues. V lost 1 base and J lost 5, with 21 bases in between. These data originate in a study of shared clonotypes between healthy human individuals. Naive CD8 cells were CD45RO-negative, positively selected for CCR7, excluding terminally differentiated effector memory CD45RA+ cells. Study results and limitations: Non-shared clonotypes displayed generation probabilities falling below those of clonotypes present in all four donors. A few donors had roughly 5% of their naive CD4 clonotypes in common. Richness estimates generally favored naive over memory subsets.

Repertoires were generated with immunoSEQ multiplex PCR, while TCRdb's copy carries only in-frame clones and drops some. The sample contains about 2.1 million clones, roughly 91% of which appear only once. The chain links TRBV5-4 to TRBJ2-2; D is perhaps TRBD1 or TRBD2 (5 bases each). Sequences were obtained from naive CD8+ T cells from PBMCs. The receptor was derived from a man between 18 and 35 years old in good health. Some clones in this sample may be carry-over from other donors' samples. The CDR3 DNA reads TGTGCCAGCAGCTTGTTTCATAGACGCCTAGAGGGGACCGGGGAGCTGTTTTTT. Protein product: CASSLFHRRLEGTGELFF.